Shown below are 3 T cell receptor beta chains from a single sample sequenced in a study of OX40 agonist ivuxolimab in advanced cancers. The repertoire was sequenced with immunoSEQ multiplex PCR; TCRdb's copy has only in-frame clones and lacks some. This sample has fewer than 110,000 clones, with about 91% found just once. Specimen: CD4+ or CD8+ T cells sorted from blood, collected in a trial of the OX40 agonist ivuxolimab. All receptors derive from an adult with an advanced solid tumor such as melanoma, head and neck, liver or kidney cancer.

The chain recombines TRBV19 with TRBJ1-5, with D tentatively TRBD1 (5 bases). The germline V and J ends were trimmed by 3 bases and 4 bases, with 13 bases remaining between them. Germline V gene lookup returns CDR1 LNHDA and CDR2 SQIVND (reference sequence). This CDR3 spans 15 amino acids. The CDR3 DNA reads as TGTGCCAGTAGTATCGAGGAGGGGCGGAATCAGCCCCAGCATTTT. Protein sequence: CASSIEEGRNQPQHF.

This chain joins TRBV15 and TRBJ2-7; D unresolved. V was trimmed by 1 base and J by 0 bases, leaving 7 bases between them. The length of the CDR3 is 14 residues. Germline V lookup: CDR1 LNHNV, CDR2 YYDKDF (reference sequence). As DNA, the CDR3 is TGTGCCACCAGCAGAGGTCAGAACTCCTACGAGCAGTACTTC. It encodes CATSRGQNSYEQYF.

CDR3 region: CASSQEDRAGGPYTQYF. The CDR3 nucleotides are TGTGCCAGCAGCCAAGAGGATCGGGCGGGAGGGCCTTATACGCAGTATTTT. This rearrangement joins TRBV4-2 to TRBJ2-3; 9 nucleotides line up with TRBD2. The germline V gene encodes CDR1 LGHNA and CDR2 YNFKEQ. The V and J ends lost 0 bases and 7 bases, in that order; junction bases with no gene match: 11. The CDR3 has 17 residues.